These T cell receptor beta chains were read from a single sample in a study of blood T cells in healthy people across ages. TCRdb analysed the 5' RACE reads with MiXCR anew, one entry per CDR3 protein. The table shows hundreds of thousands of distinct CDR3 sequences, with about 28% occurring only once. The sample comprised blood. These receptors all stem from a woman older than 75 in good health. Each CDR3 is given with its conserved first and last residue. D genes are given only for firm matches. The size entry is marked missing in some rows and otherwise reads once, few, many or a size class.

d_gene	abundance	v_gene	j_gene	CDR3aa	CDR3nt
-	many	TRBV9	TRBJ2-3	CASSTRPGSDTQYF	TGTGCCAGCAGCACCCGACCGGGCTCGGATACGCAGTATTTT
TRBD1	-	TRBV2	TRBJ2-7	CANSLDRAYEQYF	TGTGCCAACAGCCTGGACAGGGCCTACGAGCAGTACTTC
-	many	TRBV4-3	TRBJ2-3	CASSQEGFRTDTQYF	TGCGCCAGCAGCCAAGAGGGCTTCCGCACAGATACGCAGTATTTT
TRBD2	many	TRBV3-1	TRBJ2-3	CASSPGLSRINTQYF	TGTGCCAGCAGCCCGGGACTATCACGCATAAATACGCAGTATTTT
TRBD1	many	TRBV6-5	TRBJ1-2	CASSYSDRGVYGYTF	TGTGCCAGCAGTTACTCCGACAGGGGTGTCTATGGCTACACCTTC
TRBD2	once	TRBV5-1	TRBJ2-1	CASSSPGLAYEQFF	TGCGCCAGCAGCTCTCCGGGACTAGCCTATGAGCAGTTCTTC
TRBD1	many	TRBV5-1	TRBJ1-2	CASSALPGQGYGYTF	TGCGCCAGCAGTGCGTTACCGGGACAGGGGTATGGCTACACCTTC
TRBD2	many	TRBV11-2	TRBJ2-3	CASSPSGGSTDTQYF	TGTGCCAGCAGCCCTAGCGGGGGAAGCACAGATACGCAGTATTTT
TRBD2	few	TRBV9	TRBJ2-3	CASSVDPSGMVTDTQYF	TGTGCCAGCAGCGTAGATCCTAGCGGGATGGTCACAGATACGCAGTATTTT
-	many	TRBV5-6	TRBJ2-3	CASSASDKFTDTQYF	TGTGCCAGCAGCGCCTCGGACAAATTCACAGATACGCAGTATTTT
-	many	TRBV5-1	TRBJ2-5	CASSLDAMGETQYF	TGCGCCAGCAGCTTGGACGCAATGGGGGAGACCCAGTACTTC
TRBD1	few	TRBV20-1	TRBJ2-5	CSARAGTGVYNEQYF	TGTAGTGCCAGAGCCGGGACAGGGGTTTACAATGAGCAGTACTTC
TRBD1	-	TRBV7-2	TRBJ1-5	CASSPGTADLPQHF	TGTGCCAGCAGCCCGGGGACAGCTGATCTGCCCCAGCATTTT
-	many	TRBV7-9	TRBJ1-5	CASSSQGVVQPQHF	TGTGCCAGCAGTTCACAGGGAGTTGTACAGCCCCAGCATTTT
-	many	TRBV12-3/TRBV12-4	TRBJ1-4	CASSLSSRGQKLFF	TGTGCCAGCAGTTTAAGCAGCCGCGGGCAAAAACTGTTTTTT
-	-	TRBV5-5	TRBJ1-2	CASSSLGGPIANYGYTF	TGTGCCAGCAGCTCCTTAGGGGGGCCAATAGCTAACTATGGCTACACCTTC
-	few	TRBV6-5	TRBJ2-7	CASKFGPGPGTYEQYF	TGTGCCAGCAAATTCGGACCGGGACCGGGAACCTACGAGCAGTACTTC
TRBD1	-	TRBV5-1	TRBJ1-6	CASSLVPPGQGSSPLHF	TGCGCCAGCAGCTTGGTTCCCCCGGGACAGGGGTCTTCACCCCTCCACTTT
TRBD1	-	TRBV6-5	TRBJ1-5	CASSPGTGGFHQPQHF	TGTGCCAGCAGTCCCGGGACAGGGGGCTTTCATCAGCCCCAGCATTTT
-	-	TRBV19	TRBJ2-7	CASSPQAKGDEQYF	TGTGCCAGTAGCCCACAGGCAAAAGGGGACGAGCAGTACTTC
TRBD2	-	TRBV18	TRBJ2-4	CASSPPLRGGNIQYF	TGTGCCAGCTCACCACCGTTGCGGGGGGGAAACATTCAGTACTTC
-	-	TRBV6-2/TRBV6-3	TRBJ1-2	CASSYLGNSYGYTF	TGTGCCAGCAGTTACTTGGGGAACTCCTATGGCTACACCTTC
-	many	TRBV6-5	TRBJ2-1	CASGASLPQYNEQFF	TGTGCCAGCGGAGCCTCCTTACCCCAGTACAATGAGCAGTTCTTC
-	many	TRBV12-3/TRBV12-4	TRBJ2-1	CASSPIDSNEQFF	TGTGCCAGCAGTCCGATCGACAGCAATGAGCAGTTCTTC
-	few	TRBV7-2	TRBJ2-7	CASSPIGGTLYEQYF	TGTGCCAGCAGCCCGATAGGGGGGACCCTCTACGAGCAGTACTTC
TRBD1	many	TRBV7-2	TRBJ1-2	CASSLGGTGGYGYTF	TGTGCCAGCAGCTTAGGGGGAACAGGGGGTTACGGCTACACCTTC
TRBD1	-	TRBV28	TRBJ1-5	CASSSYRGRGQPQHF	TGTGCCAGCAGTTCATACAGGGGTCGGGGTCAGCCCCAGCATTTT
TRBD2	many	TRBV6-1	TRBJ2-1	CASSEAMGTTNNEQFF	TGTGCCAGCAGTGAAGCGATGGGGACTACCAACAATGAGCAGTTCTTC
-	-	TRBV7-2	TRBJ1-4	CASSPRSGGAEKLFF	TGTGCCAGCAGCCCCCGTTCGGGGGGGGCTGAAAAACTGTTTTTT
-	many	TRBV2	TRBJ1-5	CASRAGSENQPQHF	TGTGCCAGCAGAGCAGGGTCCGAGAATCAGCCCCAGCATTTT
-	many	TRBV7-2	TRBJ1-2	CASSLQSTGYGYTF	TGTGCCAGCAGCCTACAGAGTACTGGCTATGGCTACACCTTC
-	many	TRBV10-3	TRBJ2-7	CATTRGPRESYEQYF	TGTGCCACCACGCGGGGGCCCCGAGAGTCCTACGAGCAGTACTTC
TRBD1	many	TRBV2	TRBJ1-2	CASVRDRAGGYTF	TGTGCCAGCGTACGGGACAGGGCCGGTGGCTACACCTTC
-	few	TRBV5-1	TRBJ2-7	CASSLAARSSYNEQYF	TGCGCCAGCAGCTTGGCGGCCAGGAGCTCCTACAATGAGCAGTACTTC
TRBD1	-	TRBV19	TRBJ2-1	CASSDRGGNEQFF	TGTGCCAGTAGTGACAGGGGTGGCAATGAGCAGTTCTTC
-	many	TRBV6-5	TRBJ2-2	CASSYGSGTPFAGELFF	TGTGCCAGCAGTTACGGCTCCGGGACTCCGTTCGCCGGGGAGCTGTTTTTT
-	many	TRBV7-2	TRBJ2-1	CASSSGWNEQFF	TGTGCCAGCAGCTCCGGGTGGAATGAGCAGTTCTTC
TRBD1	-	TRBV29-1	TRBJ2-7	CSAKPVETGAEQYF	TGCAGCGCTAAACCGGTAGAGACAGGGGCCGAGCAGTACTTC
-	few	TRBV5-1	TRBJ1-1	CASKGQIMNTEAFF	TGCGCCAGCAAAGGACAGATCATGAACACTGAAGCTTTCTTT
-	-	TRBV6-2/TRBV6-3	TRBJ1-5	CASKQYSNQPQHF	TGTGCCAGCAAACAATATAGCAATCAGCCCCAGCATTTT
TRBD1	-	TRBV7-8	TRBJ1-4	CASSFDRGYEKLFF	TGTGCCAGCAGCTTCGACAGGGGGTATGAAAAACTGTTTTTT
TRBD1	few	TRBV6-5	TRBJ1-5	CASSSGQGARAGSNQPQHF	TGTGCCAGCAGTTCGGGACAGGGGGCGCGGGCAGGGTCAAATCAGCCCCAGCATTTT
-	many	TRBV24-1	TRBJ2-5	CATSEGRWAGETQYF	TGTGCCACCAGTGAAGGACGGTGGGCCGGGGAGACCCAGTACTTC
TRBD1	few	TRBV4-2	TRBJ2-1	CASSQENRGNEQFF	TGTGCCAGCAGCCAAGAGAACAGGGGGAATGAGCAGTTCTTC
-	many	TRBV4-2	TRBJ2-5	CASSQDIHAPGTQYF	TGTGCCAGCAGCCAAGATATCCATGCGCCAGGGACCCAGTACTTC
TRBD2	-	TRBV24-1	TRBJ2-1	CAASDPAGGTSGHEQFF	TGTGCCGCCAGTGATCCCGCGGGCGGGACTAGCGGCCACGAGCAGTTCTTC
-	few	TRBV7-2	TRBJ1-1	CASSFGARMNTEAFF	TGTGCCAGCAGCTTTGGGGCGCGCATGAACACTGAAGCTTTCTTT
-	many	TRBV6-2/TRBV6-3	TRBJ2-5	CASIGRNQETQYF	TGTGCCAGCATCGGACGCAACCAAGAGACCCAGTACTTC
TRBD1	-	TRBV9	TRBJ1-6	CASSWKDRDSYNSPLHF	TGTGCCAGCAGCTGGAAGGACAGGGATTCCTATAATTCACCCCTCCACTTT
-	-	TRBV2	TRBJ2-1	CASIEGGFPYNEQFF	TGTGCCAGCATTGAGGGGGGCTTCCCCTACAATGAGCAGTTCTTC
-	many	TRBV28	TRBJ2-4	CASSFRGANIQYF	TGTGCCAGCAGTTTCCGGGGGGCTAACATTCAGTACTTC
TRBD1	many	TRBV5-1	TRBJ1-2	CASSSRDRDIYGYTF	TGCGCCAGCAGCTCTCGTGACAGGGATATCTATGGCTACACCTTC
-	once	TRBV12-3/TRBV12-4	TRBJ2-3	CASRPRVRDTQYF	TGTGCCAGCAGACCCAGGGTGAGAGATACGCAGTATTTT
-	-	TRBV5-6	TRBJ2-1	CASSPGPGQSNEQFF	TGTGCCAGCAGCCCGGGCCCCGGACAGTCCAATGAGCAGTTCTTC
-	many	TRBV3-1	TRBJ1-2	CASRNREANYGYTF	TGTGCCAGCAGAAACAGGGAGGCTAACTATGGCTACACCTTC
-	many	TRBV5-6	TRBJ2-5	CASSFPDSFQETQYF	TGTGCCAGCAGCTTCCCTGACAGCTTCCAAGAGACCCAGTACTTC